A single sample gave rise to the 27 T cell receptor beta chains below, sequenced in a study of Tregs in tolerant kidney transplant recipients. The data were produced by immunoSEQ multiplex PCR, yet TCRdb's version contains in-frame clones alone and is incomplete. The sample contains more than 25,000 clones, 82% of which appear only once. What these receptors recognize is not known. Material for sequencing was Tregs from blood cultured with allogeneic cells. These receptors were taken from a human donor in good health.

This chain connects TRBV6-5 to TRBJ1-2; no firm D call. Trimming took off 5 bases at V and 5 bases at J, with 15 bases between the two ends. There are 14 residues in the CDR3. Germline V gene lookup returns CDR1 MNHEY and CDR2 SVGAGI. As DNA, the CDR3 is TGTGCCAGCAGTACGCCGGGTCTTGGTTATGGCTACACCTTC. Its translation is CASSTPGLGYGYTF.

V usage is TRBV7-9 and J usage is TRBJ2-1; D gene uncertain. The V gene lost 5 bases and the J gene lost 5 bases, with 19 bases spanning the gap. Germline lookup yields CDR1 SEHNR and CDR2 FQNEAQ (reference sequence). The CDR3 extends over 16 amino acids. The CDR3 nucleotides are TGTGCCAGCAGCGCCTCGGGTTGGGTAGTCCACAATGAGCAGTTCTTC. Translation gives CASSASGWVVHNEQFF.

This chain connects TRBV18 to TRBJ1-6; D gene unclear. CDR3 length: 16 residues. V shed 3 bases and J shed 10 bases, with 19 bases lying between them. Germline V gene data show CDR1 as KGHSH and CDR2 as LQKENI. The CDR3 sequence: CASSPDLGQAGSPLHF. In DNA form, the CDR3 reads TGTGCCAGCTCACCGGACCTAGGCCAGGCTGGATCACCCCTCCACTTT.

The V call is TRBV4-1, the J call TRBJ2-5; D is uncertain. In germline, CDR1 is MGHRA, CDR2 YSYEKL. V gave up 2 bases and J gave up 0 bases, with 13 bases separating them. The CDR3 consists of 16 residues. In nucleotides, the CDR3 is TGCGCCAGCAGCCAAAGTAGGGCAGGCCACCAAGAGACCCAGTACTTC. Its translation is CASSQSRAGHQETQYF.

The chain links TRBV5-1 to TRBJ2-7; no reliable D call. The CDR3 spans 13 residues. V lost 3 bases and J lost 2, with 9 bases in between. Germline values: CDR1 SGHRS, CDR2 YFSETQ. Here the CDR3 reads CASSSNWAYEQYF. The CDR3 bases are TGCGCCAGCAGCTCGAACTGGGCCTACGAGCAGTACTTC. The full variable domain, rest sourced from reference TRBV5-1 and TRBJ2-7, is KAGVTQTPRYLIKTRGQQVTLSCSPISGHRSVSWYQQTPGQGLQFLFEYFSETQRNKGNFPGRFSGRQFSNSRSEMNVSTLELGDSALYLCASSSNWAYEQYFGPGTRLTVT.

In DNA, the CDR3 is TGTGCCAGCAGCTTAACTAGCGGGGCTTGGGGCCATGAGCAGTTCTTC. Translating it yields CASSLTSGAWGHEQFF. This chain uses TRBV7-2 with TRBJ2-1, with TRBD2 matching over 10 bases. Per the germline V gene, CDR1 is SGHTA and CDR2 is FQGNSA. Germline trimming cut 2 bases from V and 8 bases from J; bases unmatched to any gene: 9. The CDR3 consists of 16 residues.

The rearrangement joins TRBV7-9 to TRBJ1-4; TRBD1 agrees at 9 bases. V trimming: 6 bases; J trimming: 3 bases; junction bases outside the gene matches: 2. Germline CDR1 is SEHNR and CDR2 is FQNEAQ (reference sequence). CDR3 length: 14 residues. CDR3 DNA sequence: TGTGCCAGCAGAAGACAGGGGGCTAATGAAAAACTGTTTTTT. Protein sequence: CASRRQGANEKLFF.

V usage is TRBV15 and J usage is TRBJ2-5; D may be TRBD2 (5 bases). CDR1 LNHNV and CDR2 YYDKDF come from the germline V gene (reference sequence). V dropped 0 bases and J dropped 4 bases, with 15 bases sitting between them. The length of the CDR3 is 16 residues. CDR3 DNA: TGTGCCACCAGCAGAGATGCCCCCCCTCGGGGAGAGACCCAGTACTTC. Its protein product is CATSRDAPPRGETQYF.

V gene TRBV5-1 combines with J gene TRBJ1-3, with D possibly being TRBD1 (6 bases). The V end lost 0 bases, the J end lost 7 bases, and 17 bases lay between the germline ends. The germline V gene encodes CDR1 SGHRS and CDR2 YFSETQ. CDR3 size: 16 residues. The CDR3 DNA is TGCGCCAGCAGCTTGGCCAGGGGAGGGAATGAGAACACCATATATTTT. This gives the protein CASSLARGGNENTIYF.

The rearrangement joins TRBV6-6 to TRBJ2-2, with TRBD2 matching 10 bases. J gave up 6 bases and V 5 bases, and 6 bases lay outside the gene matches. The CDR3 runs 15 residues. Germline V gives CDR1 MNHNY, CDR2 SVGAGI (reference sequence). CDR3 sequence: CASSKMLAGAGELFF. DNA for the CDR3: TGTGCCAGCAGTAAGATGCTAGCGGGGGCCGGGGAGCTGTTTTTT.

This clone is labeled medium-sized (0.01 to 0.1%). This chain joins TRBV7-9 and TRBJ1-1; possibly TRBD1 for D (5 bases). The V end was cut by 7 bases, the J end by 0 bases, with 27 bases between. Germline assignment: CDR1 SEHNR and CDR2 FQNEAQ (reference sequence). The CDR3 sequence is 19 residues long. This CDR3 reads CASTTSRGTGSIMNTEAFF. The CDR3 nucleotides are TGTGCCAGCACCACCTCGAGGGGCACAGGTAGCATCATGAACACTGAAGCTTTCTTT. Together with reference TRBV7-9 and TRBJ1-1, the CDR3 gives the full variable domain: DTGVSQNPRHKITKRGQNVTFRCDPISEHNRLYWYRQTLGQGPEFLTYFQNEAQLEKSRLLSDRFSAERPKGSFSTLEIQRTEQGDSAMYLCASTTSRGTGSIMNTEAFFGQGTRLTVV.

This chain joins TRBV4-3 and TRBJ1-2, with unresolved D. Germline V gives CDR1 LGHNA, CDR2 YSLEER. Between the trimmed V and J ends, which lost 0 bases and 2 bases, there was a span of 13 bases. This CDR3 has 16 residues. CDR3 sequence (DNA): TGCGCCAGCAGCCAAGAAGAGGTGACGGGGAACTATGGCTACACCTTC. As protein: CASSQEEVTGNYGYTF.

This chain connects TRBV9 to TRBJ2-7, with a weak D call TRBD1 (6 bases). CDR1 and CDR2 from the germline V gene are SGDLS and YYNGEE. The V end lost 0 bases, the J end lost 7 bases, and 11 bases lay between the germline ends. This CDR3 comprises 13 residues. CDR3 bases: TGTGCCAGCAGCGTAGTATACCAGGGGGAGCAGTACTTC. It specifies CASSVVYQGEQYF.

This clone was found once. The chain has TRBV7-2 and TRBJ2-6; TRBD2 aligns across 14 bases. This CDR3 region has 18 residues. CDR1 is SGHTA, CDR2 FQGNSA, per germline. V shed 5 bases and J 4 bases; nucleotides not matched to a gene: 7. In nucleotides, the CDR3 is TGTGCCAGCAGCCTCGGACTAGCGGGGGGCCTAGGGGCCAACGTCCTGACTTTC. Translated: CASSLGLAGGLGANVLTF.

The V gene is TRBV5-1, the J gene TRBJ2-2; D is unresolved. This CDR3 has 13 residues. Trimming removed 1 base at V and 3 bases at J, with 4 bases between. Germline V gene lookup returns CDR1 SGHRS and CDR2 YFSETQ. The CDR3 protein is CASSLRDTGELFF. CDR3 coding DNA: TGCGCCAGCAGCTTGCGGGACACCGGGGAGCTGTTTTTT.

The chain is built from TRBV15 and TRBJ2-5; the match to TRBD2 covers 7 bases. The J call may be faulty, since TRBJ2-7 better matches the DNA end. CDR1 and CDR2 from the germline V gene are LNHNV and YYDKDF (reference sequence). The CDR3 spans 17 residues. CDR3 in amino acids: CATSRGGLGDTSYEQYF. Here the CDR3 DNA reads TGTGCCACCAGCAGAGGAGGACTAGGAGACACGTCCTACGAGCAGTACTTC.

The chain recombines TRBV5-1 with TRBJ2-5; 9 bases are shared with TRBD2. J gave up 4 bases and V 4 bases, and 5 bases lay outside the gene matches. Germline V CDR1 and CDR2: SGHRS, YFSETQ. The CDR3 length is 14 residues. Written as DNA, the CDR3 is TGCGCCAGCAGCGCTAGCGGGGTTGGAGAGACCCAGTACTTC. Amino acid sequence: CASSASGVGETQYF.

The J gene is TRBJ1-1, the V gene TRBV14; D gene uncertain. The CDR3 runs 11 residues. Trimming pared 4 bases from V and 0 bases from J, leaving 0 bases between. Looked up from germline, CDR1 is SGHDN and CDR2 is FVKESK. The chain's CDR3 is CASSLNTEAFF. Written as DNA, the CDR3 is TGTGCCAGCAGCCTGAACACTGAAGCTTTCTTT.

The chain has TRBV11-2 and TRBJ2-3; 8 bases map to TRBD1. Trimming cost V 5 bases and J 0 bases; bases outside gene matches: 7. Germline lookup yields CDR1 SGHAT and CDR2 FQNNGV. The CDR3 loop spans 16 amino acids. The CDR3 protein is CASSQARGPSTDTQYF. CDR3 in DNA: TGTGCCAGCAGCCAGGCCAGGGGGCCGAGCACAGATACGCAGTATTTT.

CDR3 DNA sequence: TGTGCCAGCACCATGGGGGGCGAGCAGTACTTC. This sequence encodes CASTMGGEQYF. The chain links TRBV6-1 to TRBJ2-7, with D possibly TRBD2 on 6 matching bases. CDR1 and CDR2 from the germline V gene are MNHNS and SASEGT. The CDR3 is made up of 11 amino acids. Trimming shortened V by 7 bases and J by 6 bases, and 10 bases separated the two germline ends.

This clone was counted between two and nine times. The chain recombines TRBV29-1 with TRBJ2-2; D is perhaps TRBD1 (5 bases). The length of the CDR3 is 13 residues. V shed 5 bases and J shed 1 base, with 8 bases lying between them. CDR1 and CDR2 from the germline V gene are SQVTM and ANQGSEA. The CDR3 nucleotides are TGCAGCGTTAAAAGGGGGAACACCGGGGAGCTGTTTTTT. As protein: CSVKRGNTGELFF.

The chain recombines TRBV7-3 with TRBJ2-7; D possibly corresponds to TRBD1 (5 bases). This CDR3 has 12 residues. The germline V gene has CDR1 SGHTA and CDR2 FQGTGA. V was clipped by 5 bases and J by 7 bases, with 12 bases between them. CDR3 bases: TGTGCCAGCAGCCCAGGGTTTTTGGAGCAGTACTTC. Translating gives CASSPGFLEQYF.

The gene calls are TRBV15 and TRBJ1-1; D remains ambiguous. Germline lookup yields CDR1 LNHNV and CDR2 YYDKDF (reference sequence). The CDR3 spans 14 residues. The V end was cut by 10 bases, the J end by 0 bases, with 15 bases between. The CDR3 DNA is TGTGCCATCGCCCCGGGATCGATGAACACTGAAGCTTTCTTT. Protein: CAIAPGSMNTEAFF.

The chain carries TRBV5-1 and TRBJ1-2, with D hard to call. The CDR3 loop spans 13 amino acids. V was cut by 0 bases and J by 3 bases, with 6 bases left in between. The germline gives CDR1 SGHRS, CDR2 YFSETQ. The CDR3 region is CASSLDADYGYTF. CDR3 nucleotide sequence: TGCGCCAGCAGCTTGGACGCGGACTATGGCTACACCTTC.

CDR3 nucleotides: TGCGCCAGCAGCCTGCCTAACCAGGGTCGGGTTGGGGAACTGTTTTTT. Its protein product is CASSLPNQGRVGELFF. This chain connects TRBV5-1 to TRBJ1-4; the D gene is possibly TRBD1 (5 bases). CDR3 length: 16 amino acids. V gave up 4 bases and J gave up 12 bases, with 25 bases separating them. CDR1 and CDR2 (germline): SGHRS, YFSETQ.

The chain combines TRBV29-1 with TRBJ1-1; 8 nucleotides match TRBD1. The CDR3 totals 13 residues. V gave up 4 bases and J gave up 5 bases; unmatched junction bases: 6. The germline CDR1 and CDR2 sequences are SQVTM and ANQGSEA. CDR3 sequence: CSVVAQGATEAFF. As DNA, the CDR3 is TGCAGCGTTGTGGCCCAGGGGGCAACTGAAGCTTTCTTT.

The chain is built from TRBV19 and TRBJ1-4, with 9 bases aligning to TRBD1. Germline V gene data show CDR1 as LNHDA and CDR2 as SQIVND (reference sequence). Trimming cost V 6 bases and J 5 bases; bases outside gene matches: 13. This CDR3 is built from 17 residues. The CDR3 protein is CASRPLGTGSLNEKLFF. CDR3 DNA sequence: TGTGCCAGTAGGCCCTTAGGGACAGGGTCCCTGAATGAAAAACTGTTTTTT.